The 17 T cell receptor beta chains below come from one sample, sequenced in a study of blood T cell repertoires in COVID-19 (dated by TCRdb to 2019 to 2021). The library relied on the immunoSEQ multiplex PCR assay. Imported from immuneACCESS, the table was reduced by TCRdb to in-frame sequences with V and J called. These copies leave out some clones; in studies compared against another copy, an unresolved V gene accounts for under half, and the cause of the remainder is not known. This sample lists approximately 210,000 clones; approximately 84% were detected once. 1.5% to 2% of the sample is taken by the ten largest. Sequenced: peripheral blood. The receptors here all came from a man between 35 and 55 years old with active or convalescent COVID-19.

Only one count was recorded for this clone. The J gene is TRBJ1-2, the V gene TRBV28; a weak D match, TRBD1 (5 bases). The CDR3 sequence is 12 residues long. Germline CDR1 and CDR2: MDHEN and SYDVKM. V lost 4 bases and J lost 8, with 11 bases in between. CDR3 region: CASSSPGGGYTF. CDR3 coding DNA: TGTGCCAGCAGTTCCCCGGGGGGGGGCTACACCTTC.

This chain connects TRBV29-1 to TRBJ1-2; D gene ambiguous. Germline V lookup: CDR1 SQVTM, CDR2 ANQGSEA. Trimming removed 5 bases from V and 3 bases from J, with 10 bases in between. The CDR3 is 12 amino acids. The CDR3 spells CSVQTADYGYTF. CDR3 DNA: TGCAGCGTTCAAACAGCAGACTATGGCTACACCTTC.

This clone was detected only a few times. This sequence joins TRBV28 and TRBJ2-4, with D possibly TRBD1 on 6 matching bases. This CDR3 contains 12 residues. Per germline, CDR1 MDHEN and CDR2 SYDVKM. Trimming removed 6 bases from V and 6 bases from J, with 9 bases in between. CDR3 loop: CASSSQGNIQYF. CDR3 DNA: TGTGCCAGCAGCTCACAGGGAAACATTCAGTACTTC.

This clone has just a few counts. The V and J genes are TRBV29-1 and TRBJ1-4; 9 bases are shared with TRBD1. The J segment lost 10 bases and the V segment lost 0 bases, leaving 15 bases of the junction unmatched. Germline V gives CDR1 SQVTM, CDR2 ANQGSEA. CDR3 length equals 17 residues. The DNA of the CDR3 is TGCAGCGTTGAAGAGTGGGACAGGGATTTACGGGTGGGAAAACTGTTTTTT. This translates into CSVEEWDRDLRVGKLFF.

This chain joins TRBV7-9 and TRBJ2-7; tentative D call: TRBD2 (6 bases). CDR1 and CDR2 from the germline V gene are SEHNR and FQNEAQ (reference sequence). This CDR3 region has 15 residues. Trimming removed 0 bases at V and 3 bases at J, with 12 bases between. CDR3 residues: CASSLAGGPIYEQYF. DNA of the CDR3: TGTGCCAGCAGCTTAGCGGGGGGACCCATCTACGAGCAGTACTTC.

J is TRBJ1-1 and V is TRBV20-1, with D tentatively TRBD1 (5 bases). V was pared by 5 bases and J by 6 bases, with 10 bases between. The CDR3 length is 11 residues. Germline V gene data show CDR1 as DFQATT and CDR2 as SNEGSKA (reference sequence). CDR3 coding DNA: TGCAGTGCTCAGCGGGGGGCTGAAGCTTTCTTT. It yields the protein CSAQRGAEAFF.

This clone was seen more than once but under ten times. The chain has TRBV9 and TRBJ1-3; D is undetermined. CDR1 is SGDLS and CDR2 is YYNGEE in the germline V gene. CDR3 length equals 16 residues. Trimming cost V 3 bases and J 0 bases, with 13 bases left between them. This CDR3 is CASSARDGSSGNTIYF. The CDR3 region has the DNA TGTGCCAGCAGCGCCCGGGATGGGTCCTCTGGAAACACCATATATTTT. The entire variable domain, with the rest obtained from reference TRBV9 and TRBJ1-3, is as follows: DSGVTQTPKHLITATGQRVTLRCSPRSGDLSVYWYQQSLDQGLQFLIQYYNGEERAKGNILERFSAQQFPDLHSELNLSSLELGDSALYFCASSARDGSSGNTIYFGEGSWLTVV.

The V and J genes are TRBV27 and TRBJ1-2; TRBD1 agrees at 8 bases. This CDR3 comprises 15 residues. Germline values: CDR1 MNHEY, CDR2 SMNVEV (reference sequence). The trim removed 8 bases at V and 7 bases at J, leaving 15 bases unmatched. CDR3 in amino acids: CASGSLAGGTGGYTF. The CDR3 DNA is TGTGCCAGCGGCTCCCTGGCAGGGGGCACTGGTGGCTACACCTTC.

The chain links TRBV5-1 to TRBJ2-3; the D gene is possibly TRBD2 (7 bases). Germline V lookup: CDR1 SGHRS, CDR2 YFSETQ. The CDR3 is made up of 16 amino acids. With 1 base removed from V and 1 base from J, the gap between germline ends came to 13 bases. The CDR3 bases are TGCGCCAGCAGCTTGAGGGGGGGGTCCCGCACAGATACGCAGTATTTT. This encodes CASSLRGGSRTDTQYF.

The J gene is TRBJ2-3, the V gene TRBV5-4, with 12 bases matching TRBD2. CDR1 is SGHNT and CDR2 is YYREEE in the germline V gene (reference sequence). The CDR3 contains 15 residues. The V segment lost 2 bases and the J segment 3 bases; nucleotides outside the gene matches: 1. The CDR3 nucleotides read TGTGCCAGCAGCTTAGGACTAGCGGGGACAGATACGCAGTATTTT. It encodes CASSLGLAGTDTQYF.

The rearrangement uses TRBV2 and TRBJ1-3, with D unclear. The CDR3 runs 15 residues. The germline V gene has CDR1 SNHLY and CDR2 FYNNEI. V shed 5 bases and J shed 0 bases, with 11 bases lying between them. This CDR3 reads CASSPGGRSGNTIYF. For the CDR3, the DNA is TGTGCCAGCAGTCCGGGAGGTCGCTCTGGAAACACCATATATTTT.

This chain uses TRBV6-6 with TRBJ1-5, with TRBD1 matching over 8 bases. Germline CDR1 MNHNY, CDR2 SVGAGI (reference sequence). The CDR3 is 14 amino acids. The ends lost 6 bases at V and 3 bases at J; junction bases unmatched: 4. The CDR3 is CASSPGQVNQPQHF. As DNA, the CDR3 is TGTGCCAGCAGCCCGGGACAGGTCAATCAGCCCCAGCATTTT.

The chain couples TRBV7-9 to TRBJ1-4, with 8 bases identical to TRBD1. Germline V gene lookup returns CDR1 SEHNR and CDR2 FQNEAQ (reference sequence). V gave up 2 bases and J gave up 8 bases; unmatched junction bases: 4. The CDR3 loop spans 14 amino acids. In DNA, the CDR3 is TGTGCCAGCAGCTTACAGGGGGCGCAGGAAAAACTGTTTTTT. Its protein is CASSLQGAQEKLFF. Full variable domain (rest looked up from reference TRBV7-9 and TRBJ1-4): DTGVSQNPRHKITKRGQNVTFRCDPISEHNRLYWYRQTLGQGPEFLTYFQNEAQLEKSRLLSDRFSAERPKGSFSTLEIQRTEQGDSAMYLCASSLQGAQEKLFFGSGTQLSVL.

This chain's CDR3 is CASSIGPGGIQETQYF. The CDR3 DNA sequence: TGTGCCAGTAGTATAGGCCCGGGGGGAATACAAGAGACCCAGTACTTC. The chain combines TRBV19 with TRBJ2-5, with 7 bases lining up with TRBD2. CDR1 is LNHDA and CDR2 is SQIVND in the germline V gene (reference sequence). This CDR3 contains 16 residues. The V gene end was trimmed by 1 base and the J gene end by 2 bases; junction bases not matched to a gene: 7. Filled out from reference TRBV19 and TRBJ2-5, the complete variable domain reads DGGITQSPKYLFRKEGQNVTLSCEQNLNHDAMYWYRQDPGQGLRLIYYSQIVNDFQKGDIAEGYSVSREKKESFPLTVTSAQKNPTAFYLCASSIGPGGIQETQYFGPGTRLLVL.

This clone came up a few times. This sequence joins TRBV15 and TRBJ1-2; D is possibly TRBD1 (5 bases). The V gene's germline CDR1 is LNHNV and CDR2 YYDKDF (reference sequence). CDR3 size: 12 residues. V gave up 5 bases and J gave up 4 bases, with 8 bases separating them. The DNA for the CDR3 is TGTGCCACCAGCGGGGGGGGCTATGGCTACACCTTC. Its translation: CATSGGGYGYTF.

The V gene is TRBV4-1, the J gene TRBJ1-3, with 7 nucleotides matching TRBD1. This CDR3 comprises 15 residues. CDR1 and CDR2 (germline): MGHRA, YSYEKL. The V and J ends lost 5 bases and 5 bases, in that order; junction bases with no gene match: 9. The CDR3 DNA reads TGCGCCAGCAGCAGCCTACAGGGGCGACGAAACACCATATATTTT. It specifies CASSSLQGRRNTIYF.

This clone was found a few times. The gene calls are TRBV27 and TRBJ1-2; D not resolved. CDR3 length equals 15 residues. Germline CDR1 and CDR2: MNHEY and SMNVEV (reference sequence). Trimming shortened V by 6 bases and J by 9 bases, and 23 bases separated the two germline ends. The chain's CDR3 is CASRDYTGSTGSYTF. CDR3 bases: TGTGCCAGCAGAGACTATACCGGGTCTACCGGGAGCTACACCTTC.